These 19 T cell receptor beta chains came from one sample sequenced in a study of CD8 T cells in Susac syndrome. When the RNA was reverse transcribed, random hexamers were used with an input of roughly 0.45 to 1 ug. MiXCR, applied by TCRdb to the immunoSEQ multiplex PCR reads, yields one record per CDR3 protein. The sample contains about 130,000 distinct CDR3 sequences, around 95% of which appear only once. The sample consisted of CD4+ T cells from PBMCs. All receptors come from a human donor in good health.

This clonotype was seen once. The chain couples TRBV11-2 to TRBJ2-7; possibly TRBD2 for D (5 bases). The CDR3 loop spans 16 amino acids. The V end was cut by 0 bases, the J end by 3 bases, with 15 bases between. Germline CDR1 is SGHAT and CDR2 is FQNNGV. The CDR3 DNA reads TGTGCCAGCAGCTTAGAGGCATCGGGAAATGTCTACGAGCAGTACTTC. Protein product: CASSLEASGNVYEQYF.

A single count supports this clonotype. V and J are TRBV19 and TRBJ1-5; no clear D. The CDR3 has 13 residues. The V and J ends lost 5 bases and 5 bases respectively, with 10 bases between them. Germline CDR1 is LNHDA and CDR2 is SQIVND (reference sequence). CDR3 DNA sequence: TGTGCCAGTAGTTTCGGACGCGATCAGCCCCAGCATTTT. This gives the protein CASSFGRDQPQHF.

The chain carries TRBV7-9 and TRBJ2-7; maybe TRBD2 (6 bases). The V gene's germline CDR1 is SEHNR and CDR2 FQNEAQ (reference sequence). The length of the CDR3 is 13 residues. The V end lost 1 base, the J end lost 6 bases, and 10 bases lay between the germline ends. The chain's CDR3 is CASSLVGGREQYF. In DNA form, the CDR3 reads TGTGCCAGCAGCTTAGTGGGGGGACGCGAGCAGTACTTC. Supplemented by reference TRBV7-9 and TRBJ2-7, the full variable domain reads DTGVSQNPRHKITKRGQNVTFRCDPISEHNRLYWYRQTLGQGPEFLTYFQNEAQLEKSRLLSDRFSAERPKGSFSTLEIQRTEQGDSAMYLCASSLVGGREQYFGPGTRLTVT.

About this clonotype: The junction departs from the called germline gene at one end, perhaps through a read error. The chain couples TRBV4-1 to TRBJ2-2; D uncertain. The germline V gene encodes CDR1 MGHRA and CDR2 YSYEKL. The length of the CDR3 is 13 residues. CDR3 residues: CASNQVRTGELFF. The CDR3 DNA reads TGCGCCAGCAACCAAGTTCGGACCGGGGAGCTGTTTTTT.

The chain links TRBV2 to TRBJ1-1; possibly TRBD1 for D (5 bases). The germline V and J ends were trimmed by 7 bases and 1 base, with 13 bases remaining between them. CDR1 is SNHLY, CDR2 FYNNEI, per germline. The CDR3 has 14 amino acids. Written as DNA, the CDR3 is TGTGCCAGCACTACCGGGACGGCGAACACTGAAGCTTTCTTT. It is translated as CASTTGTANTEAFF.

This chain uses TRBV6-5 with TRBJ2-2, with D hard to call. Trimming shortened V by 4 bases and J by 5 bases, and 8 bases separated the two germline ends. CDR1 is MNHEY and CDR2 is SVGAGI in the germline V gene. There are 13 residues in the CDR3. CDR3 nucleotides: TGTGCCAGCAGTTCATTAGGGACCGGGGAGCTGTTTTTT. This sequence encodes CASSSLGTGELFF.

The chain couples TRBV23-1 to TRBJ2-2; TRBD1 is a possible D gene (6 bases). TRBV23-1 counts as an open reading frame of uncertain function. The CDR3 sequence is 16 residues long. The germline V and J ends were trimmed by 3 bases and 4 bases, with 15 bases remaining between them. CDR3 DNA: TGCGCCAGCAGTCAGATGTGGGGGCGCGTCACCGGGGAGCTGTTTTTT. It specifies CASSQMWGRVTGELFF.

The chain has TRBV5-1 and TRBJ2-2; no reliable D call. This CDR3 has 12 amino acids. V lost 0 bases and J lost 6, with 3 bases in between. Germline V CDR1 and CDR2: SGHRS, YFSETQ. The CDR3 DNA is TGCGCCAGCAGCTTGGAGTCCGGGGAGCTGTTTTTT. Translating gives CASSLESGELFF.

The chain uses TRBV9 and TRBJ2-2; D is ambiguous. Germline V gives CDR1 SGDLS, CDR2 YYNGEE. Trimming pared 0 bases from V and 4 bases from J, leaving 4 bases between. CDR3 length: 13 residues. CDR3 sequence reads: CASSVDSTGELFF. CDR3 nucleotide sequence: TGTGCCAGCAGCGTAGACAGCACCGGGGAGCTGTTTTTT.

V and J are TRBV18 and TRBJ2-1; no definite D call. V shed 3 bases and J shed 4 bases, with 16 bases lying between them. Germline V CDR1 and CDR2: KGHSH, LQKENI. CDR3 length: 16 residues. CDR3: CASSPFLTGGYNEQFF. The CDR3 DNA reads TGTGCCAGCTCACCTTTTCTAACGGGTGGTTACAATGAGCAGTTCTTC. Full variable domain (outside the CDR3, taken from reference TRBV18 and TRBJ2-1): NAGVMQNPRHLVRRRGQEARLRCSPMKGHSHVYWYRQLPEEGLKFMVYLQKENIIDESGMPKERFSAEFPKEGPSILRIQQVVRGDSAAYFCASSPFLTGGYNEQFFGPGTRLTVL.

The chain uses TRBV14 and TRBJ1-2; D not certain. V lost 3 bases, J lost 4 bases, and 18 bases lay in between. The CDR3 covers 16 residues. Per the germline V gene, CDR1 is SGHDN and CDR2 is FVKESK. The CDR3 loop reads CASSHPAGSQTYGYTF. CDR3 bases: TGTGCCAGCAGCCACCCGGCAGGATCTCAGACCTATGGCTACACCTTC. The full variable domain, completed using reference TRBV14 and TRBJ1-2, is EAGVTQFPSHSVIEKGQTVTLRCDPISGHDNLYWYRRVMGKEIKFLLHFVKESKQDESGMPNNRFLAERTGGTYSTLKVQPAELEDSGVYFCASSHPAGSQTYGYTFGSGTRLTVV.

The genes are TRBV2 and TRBJ1-1; TRBD1 matches at 8 bases. After removal of 4 bases from V and 1 base from J, the junction contained 2 bases not matched to a gene. The CDR3 spans 14 residues. Germline CDR1 and CDR2: SNHLY and FYNNEI. The CDR3 region is CASSGTGWNTEAFF. The CDR3 region has the DNA TGTGCCAGCAGTGGGACAGGGTGGAACACTGAAGCTTTCTTT. The variable domain in full, with the rest retrieved from reference TRBV2 and TRBJ1-1, is EPEVTQTPSHQVTQMGQEVILRCVPISNHLYFYWYRQILGQKVEFLVSFYNNEISEKSEIFDDQFSVERPDGSNFTLKIRSTKLEDSAMYFCASSGTGWNTEAFFGQGTRLTVV.

The rearrangement uses TRBV19 and TRBJ2-7, with 7 bases fitting TRBD1. CDR3 length: 12 amino acids. V shed 7 bases and J 5 bases; nucleotides not matched to a gene: 5. The germline gives CDR1 LNHDA, CDR2 SQIVND (reference sequence). Here the CDR3 DNA reads TGTGCCAGTACTTCAGACAGGGACGAGCAGTACTTC. Protein sequence: CASTSDRDEQYF.

The J gene is TRBJ2-1, the V gene TRBV20-1; D possibly corresponds to TRBD2 (5 bases). Trimming stripped 3 bases from V and 5 bases from J, with 11 bases between. CDR1 is DFQATT and CDR2 is SNEGSKA in the germline V gene (reference sequence). CDR3 length: 13 amino acids. The CDR3 sequence: CSASRSADNEQFF. The CDR3 DNA sequence: TGCAGTGCTAGTCGTAGCGCGGACAATGAGCAGTTCTTC.

The chain joins TRBV5-1 to TRBJ2-1, with D tentatively TRBD2 (6 bases). The V gene's germline CDR1 is SGHRS and CDR2 YFSETQ. The CDR3 runs 14 residues. The V end lost 0 bases, the J end lost 5 bases, and 9 bases lay between the germline ends. The CDR3 protein is CASSLGLEHNEQFF. CDR3 DNA sequence: TGCGCCAGCAGCTTGGGACTAGAACACAATGAGCAGTTCTTC.

The chain carries TRBV5-1 and TRBJ1-1; D is unclear. Germline V gives CDR1 SGHRS, CDR2 YFSETQ. V lost 2 bases and J 0 bases, leaving 8 bases between the germline ends. The CDR3 contains 14 residues. CDR3 in amino acids: CASSLRVMNTEAFF. The CDR3 DNA follows: TGCGCCAGCAGCTTAAGGGTCATGAACACTGAAGCTTTCTTT.

V usage is TRBV29-1 and J usage is TRBJ2-5, with TRBD2 as a possible D gene (5 bases). The CDR3 covers 16 residues. The germline gives CDR1 SQVTM, CDR2 ANQGSEA. The V end lost 6 bases, the J end lost 4 bases, and 24 bases lay between the germline ends. In DNA form, the CDR3 reads TGCAGCGTCCCCTCGGGGAGCGGCCAGCCTGGAGAGACCCAGTACTTC. Protein product: CSVPSGSGQPGETQYF.

The gene calls are TRBV2 and TRBJ2-2; 12 bases align to TRBD1. The CDR3 has 13 residues. With V trimmed by 10 bases and J by 9 bases, 6 bases remained unmatched. Germline assignment: CDR1 SNHLY and CDR2 FYNNEI. As DNA, the CDR3 is TGTGCCACCGGGACAGGGGGCTCCCGGGAGCTGTTTTTT. Protein: CATGTGGSRELFF.

The chain recombines TRBV10-3 with TRBJ1-1; D is uncertain. V lost 3 bases, J lost 5 bases, and 7 bases lay in between. From germline, CDR1 is ENHRY and CDR2 SYGVKD. There are 12 residues in the CDR3. The CDR3 reads CAISDLSTEAFF. The DNA of the CDR3 is TGTGCCATCAGTGATCTTAGTACTGAAGCTTTCTTT.